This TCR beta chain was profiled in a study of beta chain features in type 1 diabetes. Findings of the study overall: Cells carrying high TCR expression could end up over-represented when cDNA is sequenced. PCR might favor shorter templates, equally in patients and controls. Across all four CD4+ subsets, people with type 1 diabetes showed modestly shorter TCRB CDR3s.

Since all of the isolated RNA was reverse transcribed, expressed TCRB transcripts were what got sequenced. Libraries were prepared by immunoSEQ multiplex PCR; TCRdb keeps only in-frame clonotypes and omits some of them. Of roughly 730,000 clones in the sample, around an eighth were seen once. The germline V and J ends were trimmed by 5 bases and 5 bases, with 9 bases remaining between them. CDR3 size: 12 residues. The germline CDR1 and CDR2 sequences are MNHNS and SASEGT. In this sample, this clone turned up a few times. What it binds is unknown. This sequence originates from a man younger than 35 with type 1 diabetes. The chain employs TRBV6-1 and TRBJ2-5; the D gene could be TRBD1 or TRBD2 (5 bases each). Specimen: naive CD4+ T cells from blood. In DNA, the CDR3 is TGTGCCAGCAGTACTTGGGGGGAGACCCAGTACTTC. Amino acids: CASSTWGETQYF.